The T cell receptor beta chain described here comes from a study of OX40 agonist ivuxolimab in advanced cancers. In the study overall: Patients received ivuxolimab, an intravenous treatment, every 2 weeks at 0.01 to 10 mg/kg. A mean age of around 63 years, range roughly 20 to 85, was recorded, and roughly 80% were male. Three individuals attained partial responses, comprising one hepatocellular carcinoma case and two cutaneous melanoma cases.

This CDR3 has 13 residues. Trimming cost V 3 bases and J 0 bases, with 5 bases left between them. Germline assignment: CDR1 LNHDA and CDR2 SQIVND (reference sequence). Study observations and caveats: The expanded peripheral T cells' antigen specificity was not determined.

Produced via immunoSEQ multiplex PCR; TCRdb's table is partial and in-frame only. The sample has roughly 53,000 clones, over 85% seen once; the top ten hold 18%. This clone was recorded only once. What it binds is unknown. This rearrangement joins TRBV19 to TRBJ1-2; D not resolved. The clonotype comes from an adult with an advanced solid tumor such as melanoma, head and neck, liver or kidney cancer. The sequencing here drew on CD4+ or CD8+ T cells sorted from blood, taken in a trial of the OX40 agonist ivuxolimab. CDR3 coding DNA: TGTGCCAGTAGTATCGCATCTAACTATGGCTACACCTTC. Translated: CASSIASNYGYTF.